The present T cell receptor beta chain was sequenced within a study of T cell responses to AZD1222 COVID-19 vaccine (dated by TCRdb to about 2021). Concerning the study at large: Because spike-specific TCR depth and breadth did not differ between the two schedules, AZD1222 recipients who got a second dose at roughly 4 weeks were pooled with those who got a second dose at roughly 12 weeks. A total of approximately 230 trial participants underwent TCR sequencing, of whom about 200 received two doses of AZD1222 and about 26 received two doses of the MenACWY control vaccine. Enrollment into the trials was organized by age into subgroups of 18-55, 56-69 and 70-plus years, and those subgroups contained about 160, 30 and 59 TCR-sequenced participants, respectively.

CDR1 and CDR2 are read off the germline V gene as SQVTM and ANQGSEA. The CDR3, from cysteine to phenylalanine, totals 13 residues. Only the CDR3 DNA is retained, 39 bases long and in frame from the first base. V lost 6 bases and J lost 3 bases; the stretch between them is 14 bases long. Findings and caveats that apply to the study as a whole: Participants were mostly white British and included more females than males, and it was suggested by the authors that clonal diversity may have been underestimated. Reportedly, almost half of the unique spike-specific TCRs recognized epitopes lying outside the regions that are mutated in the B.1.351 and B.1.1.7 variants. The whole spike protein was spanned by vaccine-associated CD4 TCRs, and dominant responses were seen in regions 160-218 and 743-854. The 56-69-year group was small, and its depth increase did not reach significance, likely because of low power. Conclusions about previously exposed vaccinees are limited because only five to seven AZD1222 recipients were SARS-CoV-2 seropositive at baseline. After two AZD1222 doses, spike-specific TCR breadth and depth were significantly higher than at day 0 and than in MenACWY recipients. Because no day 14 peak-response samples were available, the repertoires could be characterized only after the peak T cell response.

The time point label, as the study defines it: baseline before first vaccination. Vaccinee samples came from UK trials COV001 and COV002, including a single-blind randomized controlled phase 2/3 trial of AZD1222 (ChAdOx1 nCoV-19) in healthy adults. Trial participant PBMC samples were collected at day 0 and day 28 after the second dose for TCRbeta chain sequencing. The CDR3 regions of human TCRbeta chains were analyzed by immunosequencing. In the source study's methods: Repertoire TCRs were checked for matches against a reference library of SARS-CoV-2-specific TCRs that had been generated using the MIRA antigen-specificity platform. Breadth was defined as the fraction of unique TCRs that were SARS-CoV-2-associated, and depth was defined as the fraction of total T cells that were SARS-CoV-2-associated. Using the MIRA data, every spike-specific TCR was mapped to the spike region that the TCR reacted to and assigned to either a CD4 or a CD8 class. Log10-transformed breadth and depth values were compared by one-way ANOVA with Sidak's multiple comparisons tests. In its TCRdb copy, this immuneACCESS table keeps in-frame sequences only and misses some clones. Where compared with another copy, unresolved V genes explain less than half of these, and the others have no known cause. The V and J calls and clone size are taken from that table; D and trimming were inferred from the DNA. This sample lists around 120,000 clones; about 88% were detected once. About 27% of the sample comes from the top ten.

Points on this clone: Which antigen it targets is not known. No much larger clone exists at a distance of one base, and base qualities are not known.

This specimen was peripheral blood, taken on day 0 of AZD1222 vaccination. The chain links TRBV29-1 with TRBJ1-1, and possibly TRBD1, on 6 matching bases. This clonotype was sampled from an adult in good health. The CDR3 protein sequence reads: CSVETTGHTEAFF. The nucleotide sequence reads TGCAGCGTGGAAACAACAGGGCACACTGAAGCTTTCTTT.